This note documents a single T cell receptor beta chain sequence. The antigen remains unidentified. The germline CDR1 and CDR2 sequences are GTSNPN and SVGIG (reference sequence). The V end was cut by 8 bases, the J end by 5 bases, with 12 bases between. The CDR3 spans 11 residues. Expressed TCRB transcripts were sequenced after all isolated RNA was converted to cDNA. TCRdb's table, derived via immunoSEQ multiplex PCR, lists solely in-frame clones and lacks some. The table shows 600,000 to 700,000 clones, with around 15% occurring only once. These data come from a study of beta chain features in type 1 diabetes. Findings and limits, study-wide: Type 1 diabetes patients had VDJ junctions that carried fewer insertions and more deletions. Although PCR might favor shorter templates, it would do so equally in patients and controls. All four CD4+ subsets of Type 1 diabetes patients contained TCRB CDR3s that were moderately but significantly shorter. HLA effects on TCRB rearrangement stayed unresolved here.

The specimen sequenced was naive CD4+ T cells from blood. The TCR sequence derives from a man aged 18 to 29 with type 1 diabetes. The V and J genes are TRBV30 and TRBJ1-1; D remains unclear. The DNA of the CDR3 is TGTGCCCAGCACGGGGTGACTGAAGCTTTCTTT. Translated: CAQHGVTEAFF.